A selection of T cell receptor beta chains follows, all from one sample in a study of early T cells in non-severe SARS-CoV-2 infection. MiXCR, run by TCRdb on the 5' RACE reads, gives a single entry per CDR3 protein. The data hold 35,000 to 40,000 distinct CDR3 sequences, with 5% to 6.5% observed a single time. The source material was whole blood. All receptors come from an adult who was a healthcare worker with PCR-confirmed SARS-CoV-2 infection or an uninfected control (not recorded which). Both conserved end residues are part of each CDR3. A D gene is named only where the DNA matches it firmly. For some rows the clone size is stated as once, few or many, or as a class when expanded; others skip it.

j_call: TRBJ2-3
clone_size: -
cdr3_length: 13
d_call: -
v_call: TRBV7-3
cdr3_nt: TGTGCCAGCAGCTCCCTAGCGACAGATACGCAGTATTTT
cdr3_aa: CASSSLATDTQYF

j_call: TRBJ2-7
clone_size: many
cdr3_length: 15
d_call: -
v_call: TRBV11-2
cdr3_nt: TGTGCCAGCAGCTTATCAGGGATTGGGTCCTACGAGCAGTACTTC
cdr3_aa: CASSLSGIGSYEQYF

j_call: TRBJ2-2
clone_size: many
cdr3_length: 14
d_call: TRBD1
v_call: TRBV12-3/TRBV12-4
cdr3_nt: TGTGCCAGCAGCTGGACAGGGGTCACCGGGGAGCTGTTTTTT
cdr3_aa: CASSWTGVTGELFF

j_call: TRBJ2-1
clone_size: few
cdr3_length: 13
d_call: -
v_call: TRBV5-1
cdr3_nt: TGCGCCAGCAGCACCGGGACGTACAATGAGCAGTTCTTC
cdr3_aa: CASSTGTYNEQFF

j_call: TRBJ2-7
clone_size: few
cdr3_length: 13
d_call: -
v_call: TRBV20-1
cdr3_nt: TGCAGTGCTACCGGGACTTCCCCCTACGAGCAGTACTTC
cdr3_aa: CSATGTSPYEQYF

j_call: TRBJ1-2
clone_size: many
cdr3_length: 14
d_call: -
v_call: TRBV6-2/TRBV6-3
cdr3_nt: TGTGCCAGCAGACCGGCCCGGACAGTCTATGGCTACACCTTC
cdr3_aa: CASRPARTVYGYTF

j_call: TRBJ2-1
clone_size: many
cdr3_length: 14
d_call: -
v_call: TRBV7-2
cdr3_nt: TGTGCCAGCAGCTTAGAGGAGGTACCGGGCGTCGAGTTCTTC
cdr3_aa: CASSLEEVPGVEFF

j_call: TRBJ1-2
clone_size: many
cdr3_length: 14
d_call: -
v_call: TRBV6-2/TRBV6-3
cdr3_nt: TGTGCCAGCAGTTACCACAGGGCCGCCTATGGCTACACCTTC
cdr3_aa: CASSYHRAAYGYTF

j_call: TRBJ2-6
clone_size: many
cdr3_length: 14
d_call: -
v_call: TRBV20-1
cdr3_nt: TGCAGTGCTAGAGTAGCATCTGGGGCCAACGTCCTGACTTTC
cdr3_aa: CSARVASGANVLTF

j_call: TRBJ1-2
clone_size: many
cdr3_length: 14
d_call: TRBD1
v_call: TRBV27
cdr3_nt: TGTGCCAGCAGTCCCCAACTCCAGGGGGCTGGCTACACCTTC
cdr3_aa: CASSPQLQGAGYTF

j_call: TRBJ2-1
clone_size: many
cdr3_length: 14
d_call: -
v_call: TRBV5-1
cdr3_nt: TGCGCCAGCAGCTTGGGGTACCTGGAAGGTGAGCAGTTCTTC
cdr3_aa: CASSLGYLEGEQFF

j_call: TRBJ2-1
clone_size: many
cdr3_length: 14
d_call: -
v_call: TRBV6-1
cdr3_nt: TGTGCCAGCAGTGGAAGGGTCTCTTACAATGAGCAGTTCTTC
cdr3_aa: CASSGRVSYNEQFF

j_call: TRBJ2-6
clone_size: many
cdr3_length: 17
d_call: TRBD1
v_call: TRBV19
cdr3_nt: TGTGCCAGTAGTCCGACAGGGGGCAGCTCTGGGGCCAACGTCCTGACTTTC
cdr3_aa: CASSPTGGSSGANVLTF

j_call: TRBJ2-7
clone_size: many
cdr3_length: 11
d_call: -
v_call: TRBV11-2
cdr3_nt: TGTGCCAGCAGCCCCTCCTACGAGCAGTACTTC
cdr3_aa: CASSPSYEQYF

j_call: TRBJ2-1
clone_size: many
cdr3_length: 11
d_call: -
v_call: TRBV7-9
cdr3_nt: TGTGCCAGCAGCCCCCAGCGTGAGCAGTTCTTC
cdr3_aa: CASSPQREQFF

j_call: TRBJ2-7
clone_size: -
cdr3_length: 12
d_call: -
v_call: TRBV6-1
cdr3_nt: TGTGCCAGCAGCGACAGCTCCTACGAGCAGTACTTC
cdr3_aa: CASSDSSYEQYF

j_call: TRBJ2-1
clone_size: few
cdr3_length: 17
d_call: TRBD2
v_call: TRBV20-1
cdr3_nt: TGCAGTGCTAGTACTACTAGCGGGAGGGCCTTAGGCGATGAGCAGTTCTTC
cdr3_aa: CSASTTSGRALGDEQFF

j_call: TRBJ1-6
clone_size: many
cdr3_length: 13
d_call: -
v_call: TRBV30
cdr3_nt: TGTGCCTGGACGGCGTATTTCAATTCACCCCTCCACTTT
cdr3_aa: CAWTAYFNSPLHF

j_call: TRBJ1-5
clone_size: many
cdr3_length: 13
d_call: -
v_call: TRBV12-5
cdr3_nt: TGTGCTAGTGGTTTGGTGGTCAATCAGCCCCAGCATTTT
cdr3_aa: CASGLVVNQPQHF

j_call: TRBJ2-3
clone_size: many
cdr3_length: 15
d_call: TRBD2
v_call: TRBV4-2
cdr3_nt: TGTGCCAGCAGCCAAGACGGGGGGGCAACAGATACGCAGTATTTT
cdr3_aa: CASSQDGGATDTQYF

j_call: TRBJ2-4
clone_size: many
cdr3_length: 15
d_call: TRBD2
v_call: TRBV7-6
cdr3_nt: TGTGCCAGCAGCTTAGTTGGGACTAGTGGTGACATTCAGTACTTC
cdr3_aa: CASSLVGTSGDIQYF

j_call: TRBJ2-2
clone_size: many
cdr3_length: 17
d_call: -
v_call: TRBV7-2
cdr3_nt: TGTGCCAGCAGCTTAGCGCCGAAAGGGGCGCACACCGGGGAGCTGTTTTTT
cdr3_aa: CASSLAPKGAHTGELFF

j_call: TRBJ2-1
clone_size: many
cdr3_length: 13
d_call: TRBD1
v_call: TRBV6-6
cdr3_nt: TGTGCCAGCAGGGGGACAGCGGACAATGAGCAGTTCTTC
cdr3_aa: CASRGTADNEQFF

j_call: TRBJ2-1
clone_size: many
cdr3_length: 15
d_call: -
v_call: TRBV7-9
cdr3_nt: TGTGCCAGCAGCCAAACTAGGCACCGCTACAATGAGCAGTTCTTC
cdr3_aa: CASSQTRHRYNEQFF

j_call: TRBJ2-5
clone_size: -
cdr3_length: 19
d_call: TRBD2
v_call: TRBV5-1
cdr3_nt: TGCGCCAGCAGCTTGGAGGACGGACTAGCGCGGCGAAGTTTACAGACCCAGTACTTC
cdr3_aa: CASSLEDGLARRSLQTQYF

j_call: TRBJ1-1
clone_size: many
cdr3_length: 15
d_call: -
v_call: TRBV6-6
cdr3_nt: TGTGCCAGCAGTTACGGGGGGCCGAGTAACACTGAAGCTTTCTTT
cdr3_aa: CASSYGGPSNTEAFF